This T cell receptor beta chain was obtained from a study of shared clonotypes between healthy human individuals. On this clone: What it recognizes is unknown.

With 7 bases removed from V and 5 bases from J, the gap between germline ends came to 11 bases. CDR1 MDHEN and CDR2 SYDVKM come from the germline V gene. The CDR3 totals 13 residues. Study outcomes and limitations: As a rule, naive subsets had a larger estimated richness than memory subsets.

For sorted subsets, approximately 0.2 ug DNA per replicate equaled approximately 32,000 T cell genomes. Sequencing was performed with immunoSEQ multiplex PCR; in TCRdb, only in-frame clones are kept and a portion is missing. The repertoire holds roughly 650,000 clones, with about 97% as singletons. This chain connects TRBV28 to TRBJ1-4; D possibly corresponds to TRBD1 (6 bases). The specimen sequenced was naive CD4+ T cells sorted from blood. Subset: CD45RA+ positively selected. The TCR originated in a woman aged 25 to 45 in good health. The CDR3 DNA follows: TGTGCCAGCACCTTAGGGGGGAATGAAAAACTGTTTTTT. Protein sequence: CASTLGGNEKLFF.